This T cell receptor (beta chain) was recorded in a study of blood T cell repertoires in COVID-19. Whole-study context: Collection of acute and convalescent COVID-19 samples took place in the United States, Italy and Spain. The cDNA or gDNA used as material had been derived from T cells, B-cell-depleted T cells, or PBMCs.

The CDR3 extends over 14 amino acids. Germline CDR1 and CDR2: LGHDT and YNNKEL (reference sequence). In the authors' methods: Counts of nucleated cells, estimated from reference gene primer amplification, were obtained. Generated by immunoSEQ multiplex PCR, the TCRdb table keeps only in-frame clones and is missing some. The V and J calls and clone size were taken over from that table, and D and trimming were inferred from the DNA. Counted here are about 250,000 clones, over 80% occurring once; the ten biggest clones make up 1.5%. Turning to this clone: The junction departs from germline at one end; a sequencing error may be responsible.

The chain is built from TRBV3-1 (or the pseudogene TRBV3-2) and TRBJ2-7; a possible D gene is TRBD1 (5 bases). Sample: peripheral blood. This receptor was obtained from a woman in her thirties or forties who had recovered from COVID-19. CDR3 in amino acids: CASSLQEGAYEQYF. The CDR3 coding sequence is TGTGCCAGCAGCCTGCAAGAAGGGGCGTACGAGCAGTATTTC.